The 17 T cell receptor beta chains below all came from one sample that was sequenced in a study of control samples from healthy donors and cancer patients. Sequenced by immunoSEQ multiplex PCR; TCRdb stores in-frame clones only, minus some. The sample consists of about 130,000 clones, roughly 90% of them appearing once. Sequenced sample: blood. These receptors all stem from a woman in her fifties or sixties in good health.

The chain uses TRBV19 and TRBJ1-1; D is perhaps TRBD1 (5 bases). The CDR3 is 15 residues long. The germline V gene has CDR1 LNHDA and CDR2 SQIVND (reference sequence). Deletions cut 7 bases from V and 4 bases from J, with 19 bases between. The CDR3 DNA follows: TGTGCCAGTACCCCTGGGGGGAGAGCGGGCACTGAAGCTTTCTTT. Encoded protein: CASTPGGRAGTEAFF.

The chain links TRBV5-6 to TRBJ1-2, with a possible D match to TRBD1 (5 bases). This CDR3 has 13 residues. The V end was cut by 6 bases, the J end by 2 bases, with 11 bases between. Germline V CDR1 and CDR2: SGHDT, YYEEEE. The CDR3 sequence is CASKDRENYGYTF. CDR3 nucleotides: TGTGCCAGCAAAGACAGAGAAAACTATGGCTACACCTTC.

This chain uses TRBV2 with TRBJ1-1; D is unresolved. Trimming left V 6 bases short and J 0 bases short, with 8 bases between. Per the germline V gene, CDR1 is SNHLY and CDR2 is FYNNEI. The CDR3 covers 13 residues. CDR3 sequence: CASRGLMNTEAFF. In DNA, the CDR3 is TGTGCCAGCAGAGGACTAATGAACACTGAAGCTTTCTTT.

The chain employs TRBV18 and TRBJ2-4; D call uncertain. V lost 3 bases to trimming and J lost 2 bases, with 8 bases between them. The germline CDR1 and CDR2 sequences are KGHSH and LQKENI. CDR3 length: 14 residues. CDR3 residues: CASSPWESKNIQYF. The CDR3 DNA reads TGTGCCAGCTCACCCTGGGAATCCAAAAACATTCAGTACTTC.

The chain has TRBV5-1 and TRBJ1-2, with 9 bases lining up with TRBD1. V shed 4 bases, J shed 13 bases, and the junction held 14 bases outside the gene matches. The CDR3 runs 14 residues. Germline assignment: CDR1 SGHRS and CDR2 YFSETQ. The CDR3 DNA is TGCGCCAGCAGCCCCTCCCCGGGACAGGGAGGAGGCACCTTC. It codes for CASSPSPGQGGGTF. Full variable domain (remainder filled in from reference TRBV5-1 and TRBJ1-2): KAGVTQTPRYLIKTRGQQVTLSCSPISGHRSVSWYQQTPGQGLQFLFEYFSETQRNKGNFPGRFSGRQFSNSRSEMNVSTLELGDSALYLCASSPSPGQGGGTFGSGTRLTVV.

This clone showed up just once. The chain uses TRBV10-1 and TRBJ1-1, with TRBD1 matching over 7 bases. CDR3 length: 14 amino acids. Germline CDR1 reads WNHNN; CDR2 reads SYGVQD (reference sequence). Trimming at V came to 5 bases and at J to 1 base, leaving 4 bases not matched to a gene. Here the CDR3 DNA reads TGCGCCAGCAGTAAGGGACAGACGAACACTGAAGCTTTCTTT. Its translation: CASSKGQTNTEAFF.

The rearrangement uses TRBV14 and TRBJ2-2, with 8 bases that match TRBD1. The CDR3 loop spans 16 amino acids. Germline V gene data show CDR1 as SGHDN and CDR2 as FVKESK. V was clipped by 4 bases and J by 5 bases; unmatched bases: 9. Written as DNA, the CDR3 is TGTGCCAGCAGCCGAGGGGGGACAGGCAGGACCGGGGAGCTGTTTTTT. It specifies CASSRGGTGRTGELFF. Full variable domain (rest looked up from reference TRBV14 and TRBJ2-2): EAGVTQFPSHSVIEKGQTVTLRCDPISGHDNLYWYRRVMGKEIKFLLHFVKESKQDESGMPNNRFLAERTGGTYSTLKVQPAELEDSGVYFCASSRGGTGRTGELFFGEGSRLTVL.

This clone was found a few times. The V call is TRBV20-1, the J call TRBJ2-1; 8 bases align to TRBD2. V gave up 3 bases and J gave up 9 bases; unmatched junction bases: 10. This CDR3 has 14 amino acids. The germline gives CDR1 DFQATT, CDR2 SNEGSKA (reference sequence). The chain's CDR3 is CSASFTGGPGEQFF. Here the CDR3 DNA reads TGCAGTGCTAGTTTTACGGGGGGGCCTGGTGAGCAGTTCTTC.

The V and J genes are TRBV4-2 and TRBJ2-3; 10 bases align to TRBD2. Germline V CDR1 and CDR2: LGHNA, YNFKEQ. With 1 base clipped from V and 5 bases from J, the junction kept 6 bases outside the gene matches. This CDR3 comprises 16 residues. This CDR3 reads CASSQAFGTSEDTQYF. The CDR3 region has the DNA TGTGCCAGCAGCCAAGCATTCGGGACTAGCGAAGATACGCAGTATTTT.

The V gene is TRBV6-4, the J gene TRBJ2-2; 12 positions agree with TRBD1. The CDR3 has 16 amino acids. CDR1 MRHNA and CDR2 SNTAGT come from the germline V gene. V lost 3 bases to trimming and J lost 5 bases; unmatched junction nucleotides: 4. The CDR3 region is CASSETGQGATGELFF. The CDR3 bases are TGTGCCAGCAGTGAAACGGGACAGGGGGCGACCGGGGAGCTGTTTTTT.

The V call is TRBV6-6, the J call TRBJ1-2; D gene ambiguous. The CDR3 sequence is 15 residues long. The ends were cut back, 2 bases at V and 7 bases at J, with 17 bases in the middle. From germline, CDR1 is MNHNY and CDR2 SVGAGI (reference sequence). CDR3 sequence: CASSYDDGQFGGYTF. As DNA, the CDR3 is TGTGCCAGCAGTTACGACGACGGCCAATTTGGTGGCTACACCTTC.

V usage is TRBV7-9 and J usage is TRBJ2-5, with TRBD1 matching over 8 bases. V shed 1 base and J 1 base; nucleotides not matched to a gene: 5. The CDR3 sequence is 16 residues long. CDR1 and CDR2 from the germline V gene are SEHNR and FQNEAQ (reference sequence). CDR3 sequence reads: CASSLVIGTGQETQYF. The CDR3 nucleotides read TGTGCCAGCAGCTTAGTTATCGGGACAGGCCAAGAGACCCAGTACTTC.

The chain employs TRBV28 and TRBJ1-1; D ambiguous. The V gene's germline CDR1 is MDHEN and CDR2 SYDVKM. The CDR3 sequence is 13 residues long. V shed 7 bases and J shed 3 bases, with 12 bases lying between them. CDR3 coding DNA: TGTGCCAGCATCATCCCTGGGGACACTGAAGCTTTCTTT. Protein: CASIIPGDTEAFF.

The CDR3 sequence is CASSEPTGVGETQYF. The CDR3 region has the DNA TGTGCCAGCAGTGAGCCCACAGGGGTGGGGGAGACCCAGTACTTC. This chain connects TRBV2 to TRBJ2-5; TRBD1 aligns across 7 bases. The trim removed 3 bases at V and 5 bases at J, leaving 9 bases unmatched. Looked up from germline, CDR1 is SNHLY and CDR2 is FYNNEI. The CDR3 is made up of 15 amino acids.

The gene calls are TRBV10-3 and TRBJ1-1; the D is unclear. V was cut by 4 bases and J by 1 base, with 7 bases left in between. CDR1 ENHRY and CDR2 SYGVKD come from the germline V gene. CDR3 length: 13 amino acids. Here the CDR3 reads CAISGTENTEAFF. The DNA of the CDR3 is TGTGCCATCAGTGGGACGGAGAACACTGAAGCTTTCTTT.

The chain has TRBV19 and TRBJ2-6; 9 positions agree with TRBD1. The CDR3 loop spans 16 amino acids. CDR1 and CDR2 from the germline V gene are LNHDA and SQIVND (reference sequence). Trimming removed 4 bases from V and 3 bases from J; junction bases left unmatched: 4. In DNA form, the CDR3 reads TGTGCCAGTAGTAACAGGGGGCGGAATGGGGCCAACGTCCTGACTTTC. The encoded protein is CASSNRGRNGANVLTF.

CDR3 DNA: TGTGCCAGCAGCTTAGTCGGCCGAATAAACACTGAAGCTTTCTTT. Translation gives CASSLVGRINTEAFF. The rearrangement uses TRBV13 and TRBJ1-1; the D is unclear. This CDR3 spans 15 amino acids. Germline V gives CDR1 PRHDT, CDR2 FYEKMQ (reference sequence). V lost 1 base to trimming and J lost 2 bases, with 11 bases between them.